One TCR beta chain is described in this entry. What it binds is unknown. The data stem from a study of T cell repertoires in cytomegalovirus infection. Study details: Recently identified HLA-C-restricted CMV epitopes and well-studied HLA-B-restricted CMV epitopes were used by the study. An indication of both CMV infection and matching HLA type came from public TCR beta signatures. Study conclusions and caveats: The ex vivo response was dominated by HLA-C-restricted CMV-specific TCR beta clonotypes.

Germline loops: CDR1 MGHRA, CDR2 YSYEKL. V gave up 1 base and J gave up 6 bases, with 21 bases separating them. This CDR3 is 18 amino acids long. TCRdb redid the calling of the reads with MiXCR, one entry per CDR3 protein. This table holds some 920,000 distinct CDR3 sequences, 30% to 40% found once. The material sequenced was cultured CD8+ T cells from PBMCs, taken from culture after CMV antigen stimulation. This chain uses TRBV4-1 with TRBJ2-2, with D possibly being TRBD2 (7 bases). The receptor's source is a human donor in good health (CMV status not recorded). Some clones in this sample may be carry-over from other donors' samples. The CDR3 reads CASSQGIRGGFLSGELFF. The DNA of the CDR3 is TGCGCCAGCAGCCAAGGGATTAGGGGGGGATTTCTCTCCGGGGAGCTGTTTTTT.